Each of the 26 T cell receptor beta chains below was sequenced from the same sample in a study of blood T cell repertoires in COVID-19. Here immunoSEQ multiplex PCR was the method, and the copy in TCRdb shows in-frame clones only, minus some. The table lists under 30,000 clones, over 75% of them singletons, with approximately 15% in the top ten. Source material: peripheral blood. These receptor sequences come from an elderly man with acute or convalescent COVID-19.

The rearrangement uses TRBV28 and TRBJ2-1; D possibly corresponds to TRBD2 (5 bases). Germline V gives CDR1 MDHEN, CDR2 SYDVKM. CDR3 size: 15 residues. Trimming removed 3 bases from V and 8 bases from J, with 17 bases in between. The CDR3 bases are TGTGCCAGCAGTTTCGTCCAGGTCGGGATGGATGAGCAGTTCTTC. Its protein is CASSFVQVGMDEQFF.

The count of this clone is one. The V and J genes are TRBV5-5 and TRBJ1-2; 8 nucleotides agree with TRBD1. Trimming at V came to 0 bases and at J to 8 bases, leaving 9 bases not matched to a gene. Germline CDR1 reads SGHKS; CDR2 reads YYEKEE (reference sequence). There are 15 residues in the CDR3. As DNA, the CDR3 is TGTGCCAGCAGCTTGGAGGGGCAGGGGGCCTGGGGCTACACCTTC. Its protein product is CASSLEGQGAWGYTF.

This clone turned up a few times. CDR3 nucleotide sequence: TGTGCCAGCAGCTTAAGCGGGACAGGGGTAGTCTATGGCTACACCTTC. This codes for CASSLSGTGVVYGYTF. The chain has TRBV5-6 and TRBJ1-2; 10 bases fit TRBD1. Germline lookup yields CDR1 SGHDT and CDR2 YYEEEE. The CDR3 is made up of 16 amino acids. V lost 2 bases, J lost 4 bases, and 8 bases stayed unmatched.

V is TRBV5-1 and J is TRBJ2-5, with TRBD2 identical over 11 bases. The germline gives CDR1 SGHRS, CDR2 YFSETQ. The CDR3 extends over 19 amino acids. V lost 0 bases to trimming and J lost 2 bases; unmatched junction nucleotides: 12. CDR3 loop: CASSLAGLAGGGRQETQYF. The CDR3 bases are TGCGCCAGCAGCTTGGCCGGTCTAGCGGGGGGAGGGCGTCAAGAGACCCAGTACTTC.

For the CDR3, the DNA is TGCGCCAGCAGCTCGGACAGGGGAGATACTGAAGCTTTCTTT. Encoded protein: CASSSDRGDTEAFF. This chain links TRBV5-1 with TRBJ1-1, with 9 bases identical to TRBD1. The germline gives CDR1 SGHRS, CDR2 YFSETQ. V shed 3 bases and J 5 bases; nucleotides not matched to a gene: 5. This CDR3 is 14 amino acids long.

This chain uses TRBV10-3 with TRBJ1-3; D gene unclear. Germline CDR1 ENHRY, CDR2 SYGVKD. V lost 8 bases and J lost 5, with 13 bases in between. This CDR3 contains 13 residues. The CDR3 spells CAIGPGGRNTIYF. In nucleotides, the CDR3 is TGTGCCATCGGCCCAGGCGGGAGAAACACCATATATTTT.

The CDR3 sequence is CASSPGMRSYEQYF. As DNA, the CDR3 is TGTGCCAGCAGCCCGGGTATGCGGTCCTACGAGCAGTACTTC. The gene calls are TRBV11-1 and TRBJ2-7; D is ambiguous. Germline loops: CDR1 SGHAT, CDR2 FQDESV (reference sequence). The CDR3 spans 14 residues. V was cut by 5 bases and J by 1 base, with 12 bases left in between.

CDR3 DNA: TGTGCCAGCAGCCCACGGGCAGACAGTAGCAATCAGCCCCAGCATTTT. It codes for CASSPRADSSNQPQHF. This rearrangement joins TRBV11-2 to TRBJ1-5; TRBD1 is a possible D gene (5 bases). Germline lookup yields CDR1 SGHAT and CDR2 FQNNGV. Between the trimmed V and J ends, which lost 5 bases and 0 bases, there was a span of 14 bases. CDR3 size: 16 residues.

J is TRBJ1-2 and V is TRBV5-4; possibly TRBD1 for D (6 bases). The CDR3 contains 15 residues. The germline V gene encodes CDR1 SGHNT and CDR2 YYREEE (reference sequence). The V and J ends lost 0 bases and 6 bases respectively, with 15 bases between them. In DNA form, the CDR3 reads TGTGCCAGCAGCTTGGACGGCAGGGGAGGGAATGGCTACACCTTC. The encoded protein is CASSLDGRGGNGYTF.

This chain uses TRBV9 with TRBJ1-3; the D gene is possibly TRBD1 (6 bases). Germline V gene sequence: CDR1 SGDLS, CDR2 YYNGEE. V lost 0 bases to trimming and J lost 0 bases, with 13 bases between them. The CDR3 runs 17 residues. CDR3 in DNA: TGTGCCAGCAGCGTAGACGAGGGGGTCCCCTCTGGAAACACCATATATTTT. Its protein product is CASSVDEGVPSGNTIYF.

This chain links TRBV5-5 with TRBJ2-7; 9 nucleotides align to TRBD1. The CDR3 extends over 15 amino acids. Germline V gene data show CDR1 as SGHKS and CDR2 as YYEKEE (reference sequence). V lost 3 bases, J lost 1 base, and 5 bases stayed unmatched. This chain's CDR3 is CASSSGQGGSYEQYF. DNA of the CDR3: TGTGCCAGCAGCTCGGGACAGGGAGGTTCCTACGAGCAGTACTTC.

CDR3 loop: CASSSTRGQGWDTQYF. The CDR3 DNA reads TGTGCCAGCAGCTCAACTAGAGGACAGGGCTGGGATACGCAGTATTTT. This chain links TRBV11-2 with TRBJ2-3, with 8 bases fitting TRBD1. The CDR3 contains 16 residues. Germline trimming cut 4 bases from V and 6 bases from J; bases unmatched to any gene: 12. Germline V gives CDR1 SGHAT, CDR2 FQNNGV.

The V and J genes are TRBV5-1 and TRBJ2-3, with unresolved D. Germline lookup yields CDR1 SGHRS and CDR2 YFSETQ. Trimming shortened V by 2 bases and J by 1 base, and 8 bases separated the two germline ends. The length of the CDR3 is 14 residues. CDR3 nucleotides: TGCGCCAGCAGCTTCCGGAGTCGCACAGATACGCAGTATTTT. It translates to CASSFRSRTDTQYF.

The V and J genes are TRBV6-1 and TRBJ1-2; D not resolved. The V gene lost 1 base and the J gene lost 4 bases, with 7 bases spanning the gap. From germline, CDR1 is MNHNS and CDR2 SASEGT. The CDR3 length is 13 residues. Here the CDR3 DNA reads TGTGCCAGCAGTGAAGTTACAGCCTATGGCTACACCTTC. Translating gives CASSEVTAYGYTF.

The rearrangement uses TRBV11-2 and TRBJ2-7; possibly TRBD2 for D (5 bases). CDR1 and CDR2 from the germline V gene are SGHAT and FQNNGV. The CDR3 length is 14 residues. Trimming shortened V by 1 base and J by 6 bases, and 13 bases separated the two germline ends. The CDR3 DNA reads as TGTGCCAGCAGCTTAGCGGGCCCACGGGGCGAGCAGTACTTC. This translates into CASSLAGPRGEQYF.

The CDR3 DNA sequence: TGTGCCAGCCTTGCGGGGACTCTCTACGAGCAGTACTTC. Protein sequence: CASLAGTLYEQYF. This sequence joins TRBV6-5 and TRBJ2-7; weak D call: TRBD2 (6 bases). Germline CDR1 and CDR2: MNHEY and SVGAGI. The CDR3 extends over 13 amino acids. V lost 8 bases, J lost 3 bases, and 14 bases lay in between.

The chain carries TRBV4-1 and TRBJ2-5; tentative D call: TRBD1 (6 bases). The germline V gene encodes CDR1 MGHRA and CDR2 YSYEKL. This CDR3 has 15 amino acids. V was clipped by 4 bases and J by 3 bases, with 15 bases between them. CDR3 bases: TGCGCCAGCAGCCTGACAACAGGGTTGGAAGAGACCCAGTACTTC. This translates into CASSLTTGLEETQYF.

This clone was detected only a few times. The chain uses TRBV5-1 and TRBJ2-7; unclear D gene. The CDR3 contains 12 residues. Trimming left V 0 bases short and J 7 bases short, with 8 bases between. Germline V gene lookup returns CDR1 SGHRS and CDR2 YFSETQ. In DNA form, the CDR3 reads TGCGCCAGCAGCTTGGGCCACCGGGAGCAGTACTTC. This encodes CASSLGHREQYF. Using reference TRBV5-1 and TRBJ2-7 for the parts outside the CDR3, the full variable domain is KAGVTQTPRYLIKTRGQQVTLSCSPISGHRSVSWYQQTPGQGLQFLFEYFSETQRNKGNFPGRFSGRQFSNSRSEMNVSTLELGDSALYLCASSLGHREQYFGPGTRLTVT.

The V call is TRBV7-8, the J call TRBJ2-5; 9 nucleotides line up with TRBD2. The CDR3 is made up of 14 amino acids. V was pared by 2 bases and J by 3 bases, with 1 base of the junction left unmatched. Germline V gene lookup returns CDR1 SGHVS and CDR2 FQNEAQ. CDR3 coding DNA: TGTGCCAGCAGCTTAATAGCGGGGGAAGAGACCCAGTACTTC. Protein: CASSLIAGEETQYF.

The chain links TRBV20-1 to TRBJ2-4, with TRBD1 as a possible D gene (6 bases). Germline V gene data show CDR1 as DFQATT and CDR2 as SNEGSKA (reference sequence). This CDR3 contains 11 residues. V lost 0 bases and J 13 bases, leaving 10 bases between the germline ends. The CDR3 spells CSARDRGIQYF. The CDR3 nucleotides are TGCAGTGCTAGAGACAGGGGAATACAGTACTTC.

This chain joins TRBV7-6 and TRBJ2-1; 7 nucleotides align to TRBD2. The CDR3 sequence is 15 residues long. Germline V gene lookup returns CDR1 SGHVS and CDR2 FNYEAQ. The ends lost 1 base at V and 8 bases at J; junction bases unmatched: 8. This chain's CDR3 is CASSLVSGAFYEQFF. The CDR3 DNA follows: TGTGCCAGCAGCTTAGTAAGCGGGGCTTTTTATGAGCAGTTCTTC.

J is TRBJ2-3 and V is TRBV18, with TRBD1 matching 8 bases. CDR3 length: 14 residues. Trimming removed 8 bases from V and 3 bases from J; junction bases left unmatched: 7. In germline, CDR1 is KGHSH, CDR2 LQKENI. The CDR3 protein is CASGGQGATDTQYF. In DNA form, the CDR3 reads TGTGCCAGCGGCGGACAGGGCGCGACAGATACGCAGTATTTT.

The chain is built from TRBV5-1 and TRBJ2-7, with TRBD1 identical over 7 bases. Germline lookup yields CDR1 SGHRS and CDR2 YFSETQ. Losses at the gene ends were 3 bases for V and 9 bases for J; bases not matched to a gene: 12. This CDR3 is built from 14 residues. CDR3: CASSSRDSLRWQYF. The CDR3 region has the DNA TGCGCCAGCAGCTCCCGGGACAGCCTACGATGGCAGTACTTC.

V gene TRBV30 combines with J gene TRBJ1-4; D is undetermined. Germline CDR1 reads GTSNPN; CDR2 reads SVGIG (reference sequence). With 2 bases removed from V and 8 bases from J, the gap between germline ends came to 6 bases. The CDR3 totals 11 residues. The CDR3 nucleotides are TGTGCCTGGAGTTGGCGGGAAAAACTGTTTTTT. Translating it yields CAWSWREKLFF. Complete variable domain (other parts from reference TRBV30 and TRBJ1-4): SQTIHQWPATLVQPVGSPLSLECTVEGTSNPNLYWYRQAAGRGLQLLFYSVGIGQISSEVPQNLSASRPQDRQFILSSKKLLLSDSGFYLCAWSWREKLFFGSGTQLSVL.

This clone was counted once. This chain's CDR3 is CASSKEGSAGYEKLFF. As DNA, the CDR3 is TGTGCCAGCAGCAAAGAGGGGTCGGCAGGGTATGAAAAACTGTTTTTT. V gene TRBV21-1 combines with J gene TRBJ1-4; the D call TRBD1 from the table was never checked on the DNA. TRBV21-1 is flagged as a pseudogene. This CDR3 is 16 amino acids long.

The rearrangement joins TRBV18 to TRBJ2-6; 8 bases align to TRBD1. Germline CDR1 is KGHSH and CDR2 is LQKENI. The CDR3 length is 16 residues. V lost 6 bases to trimming and J lost 2 bases; unmatched junction nucleotides: 6. DNA for the CDR3: TGTGCCAGCTCCAGGGGGCTGGCGACTGGGGCCAACGTCCTGACTTTC. Amino acids: CASSRGLATGANVLTF.